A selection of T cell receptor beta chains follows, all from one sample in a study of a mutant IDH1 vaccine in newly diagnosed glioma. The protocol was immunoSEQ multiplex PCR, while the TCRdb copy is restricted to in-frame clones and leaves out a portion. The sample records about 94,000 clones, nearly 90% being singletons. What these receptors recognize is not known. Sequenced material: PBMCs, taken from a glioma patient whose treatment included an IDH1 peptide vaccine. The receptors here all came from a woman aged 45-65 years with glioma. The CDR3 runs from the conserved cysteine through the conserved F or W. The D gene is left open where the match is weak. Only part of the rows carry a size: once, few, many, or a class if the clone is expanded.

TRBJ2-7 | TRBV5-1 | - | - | CASSLGSEGYEQYF | TGCGCCAGCAGCTTAGGGTCGGAGGGCTACGAGCAGTACTTC
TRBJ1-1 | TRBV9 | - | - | CASSRGPNTEAFF | TGTGCCAGCAGCAGGGGCCCGAACACTGAAGCTTTCTTT
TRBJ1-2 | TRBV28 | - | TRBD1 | CASSFEGARGYTF | TGTGCCAGCAGTTTCGAGGGGGCTCGGGGCTACACCTTC
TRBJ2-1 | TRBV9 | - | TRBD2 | CASSGRTSGDYNEQFF | TGTGCCAGCAGCGGACGGACTAGCGGAGACTACAATGAGCAGTTCTTC
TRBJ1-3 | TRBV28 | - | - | CASSLRISGNTIYF | TGTGCCAGCAGTTTAAGAATATCTGGAAACACCATATATTTT
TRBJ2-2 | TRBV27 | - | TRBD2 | CASSYDGRGYTGELFF | TGTGCCAGCAGTTACGACGGGAGGGGATACACCGGGGAGCTGTTTTTT
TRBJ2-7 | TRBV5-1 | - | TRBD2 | CASSLALAGVWEQYF | TGCGCCAGCAGCTTGGCACTAGCGGGCGTCTGGGAGCAGTACTTC
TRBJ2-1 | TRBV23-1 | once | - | CASSPRPWRLSSYNEQFF | TGCGCCAGCAGCCCACGGCCCTGGCGCCTGAGCTCCTACAATGAGCAGTTCTTC
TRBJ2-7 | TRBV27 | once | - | CASSFRGTRRGVQYF | TGTGCCAGCAGTTTTAGAGGGACCCGCCGAGGAGTGCAGTACTTC
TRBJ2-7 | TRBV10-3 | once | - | CAIRELRVVSSSYEQYF | TGTGCCATCAGGGAGCTTAGGGTAGTAAGCTCCTCCTACGAGCAGTACTTC
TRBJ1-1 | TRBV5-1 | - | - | CASLPGTSTFQNTEAFF | TGCGCCAGCCTACCCGGGACCTCAACTTTTCAGAACACTGAAGCTTTCTTT
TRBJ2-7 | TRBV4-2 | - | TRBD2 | CASSSRASGSYEQYF | TGTGCCAGCAGCTCAAGGGCTAGCGGGAGTTACGAGCAGTACTTC
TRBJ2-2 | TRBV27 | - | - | CATSRMNGELFF | TGTGCCACCTCGAGAATGAACGGGGAGCTGTTTTTT
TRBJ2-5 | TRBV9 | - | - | CASSVGVKGRQETQYF | TGTGCCAGCAGCGTAGGGGTTAAGGGGCGGCAAGAGACCCAGTACTTC
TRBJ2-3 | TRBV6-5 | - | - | CASSSTSGTQYF | TGTGCCAGCAGTTCCACGTCCGGGACGCAGTATTTT
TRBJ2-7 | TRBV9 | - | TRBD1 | CASSVGLQGTEQYF | TGTGCCAGCAGCGTAGGCCTACAGGGGACCGAGCAGTACTTC
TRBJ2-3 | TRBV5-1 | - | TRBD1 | CASFRQGADTQYF | TGCGCCAGCTTCCGACAGGGTGCAGATACGCAGTATTTT
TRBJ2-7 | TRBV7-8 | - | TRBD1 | CASSSTGSPYEQYF | TGTGCCAGCAGCTCGACAGGGAGCCCCTACGAGCAGTACTTC
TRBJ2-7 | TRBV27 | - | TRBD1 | CASTYGTGGNYEQYF | TGTGCCAGCACCTACGGGACAGGGGGTAACTACGAGCAGTACTTC
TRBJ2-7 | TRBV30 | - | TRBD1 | CAWSRQGEYEQYF | TGTGCCTGGAGTAGGCAGGGGGAGTACGAGCAGTACTTC
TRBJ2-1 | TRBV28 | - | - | CATNLSNNEQFF | TGTGCCACCAACCTTTCGAACAATGAGCAGTTCTTC
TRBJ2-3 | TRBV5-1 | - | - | CASSLANADTQYF | TGCGCCAGCAGCTTGGCGAATGCAGATACGCAGTATTTT
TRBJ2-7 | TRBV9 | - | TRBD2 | CASSVASGSNEQYF | TGTGCCAGCAGCGTAGCCAGCGGGAGTAACGAGCAGTACTTC
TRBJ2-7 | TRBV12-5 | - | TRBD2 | CASGGTSAPYEQYF | TGTGCTAGTGGTGGGACTAGCGCTCCCTACGAGCAGTACTTC
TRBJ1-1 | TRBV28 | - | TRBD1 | CASSSTDRVNTEAFF | TGTGCCAGCAGTTCTACCGACAGGGTAAACACTGAAGCTTTCTTT
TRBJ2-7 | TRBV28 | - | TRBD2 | CASRLLAGDIYEQYF | TGTGCCAGCAGACTCCTAGCGGGAGATATATACGAGCAGTACTTC
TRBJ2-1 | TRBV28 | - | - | CASNVGGTVYNEQFF | TGTGCCAGCAATGTGGGGGGAACCGTCTACAATGAGCAGTTCTTC
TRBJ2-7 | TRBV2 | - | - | CASLEARERYEQYF | TGTGCCAGCTTGGAGGCGCGGGAACGCTACGAGCAGTACTTC
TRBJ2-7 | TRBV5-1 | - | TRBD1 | CASDSGTGYDEQYF | TGCGCCAGCGACTCCGGGACAGGGTACGACGAGCAGTACTTC
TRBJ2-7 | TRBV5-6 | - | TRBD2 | CASSPAGGLAYEQYF | TGTGCCAGCAGTCCGGCGGGGGGTTTGGCCTACGAGCAGTACTTC
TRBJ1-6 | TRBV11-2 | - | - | CASSPRRTSSYNSPLHF | TGTGCCAGCAGCCCTCGGAGGACGAGCTCCTATAATTCACCCCTCCACTTT
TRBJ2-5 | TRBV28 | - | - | CASRGAELLETQYF | TGTGCCAGCAGAGGAGCGGAACTTCTGGAGACCCAGTACTTC
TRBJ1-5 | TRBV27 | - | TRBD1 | CASSRDRGLQPQHF | TGTGCCAGCTCCCGGGACAGGGGACTCCAGCCCCAGCATTTT
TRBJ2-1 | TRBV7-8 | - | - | CASSTDPQRGGRNEQFF | TGTGCCAGCAGCACGGACCCTCAAAGGGGAGGCCGGAATGAGCAGTTCTTC
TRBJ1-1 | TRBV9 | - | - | CASSASGKVNTEAFF | TGTGCCAGCAGCGCCTCGGGGAAGGTGAACACTGAAGCTTTCTTT
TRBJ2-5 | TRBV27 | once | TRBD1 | CASSAWDRRAETQYF | TGTGCCAGCAGTGCCTGGGACAGGAGGGCAGAGACCCAGTACTTC
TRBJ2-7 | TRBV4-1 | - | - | CASSHPRSYEQYF | TGCGCCAGCAGCCATCCGAGAAGCTACGAGCAGTACTTC
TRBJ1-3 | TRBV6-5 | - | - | CASSYFGPPRDTIYF | TGTGCCAGCAGTTACTTTGGACCTCCCAGGGACACCATATATTTT
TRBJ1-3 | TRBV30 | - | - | CAFNVASGNTIYF | TGTGCCTTTAACGTCGCCTCTGGAAACACCATATATTTT
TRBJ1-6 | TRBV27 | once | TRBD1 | CASSWDSYNSPLHF | TGTGCCAGCAGTTGGGACAGCTATAATTCACCCCTCCACTTT
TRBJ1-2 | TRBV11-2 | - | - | CASTPAGRNYGYTF | TGTGCCAGCACCCCGGCCGGGCGTAACTATGGCTACACCTTC
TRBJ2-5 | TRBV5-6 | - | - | CASSLARGETQYF | TGTGCCAGCAGCTTGGCTAGGGGCGAGACCCAGTACTTC
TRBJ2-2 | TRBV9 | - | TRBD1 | CASSVAPGTGLRELFF | TGTGCCAGCAGCGTAGCCCCCGGGACAGGGTTAAGGGAGCTGTTTTTT